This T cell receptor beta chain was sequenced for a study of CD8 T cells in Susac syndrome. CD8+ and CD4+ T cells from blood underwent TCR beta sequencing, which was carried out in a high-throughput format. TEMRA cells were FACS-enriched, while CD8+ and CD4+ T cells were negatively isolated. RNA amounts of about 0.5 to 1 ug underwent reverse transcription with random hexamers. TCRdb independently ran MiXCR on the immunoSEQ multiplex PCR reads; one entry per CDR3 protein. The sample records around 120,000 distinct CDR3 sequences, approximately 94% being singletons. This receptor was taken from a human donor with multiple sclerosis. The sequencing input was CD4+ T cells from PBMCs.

The CDR3 nucleotides read TGTGCCAGCAGCGCACAGGTTACCGGGGAGCTGTTTTTT. Protein sequence: CASSAQVTGELFF. The rearrangement links TRBV14 to TRBJ2-2; TRBD1 might be the D (5 bases). V lost 5 bases to trimming and J lost 5 bases, with 9 bases between them. This CDR3 has 13 residues. Germline CDR1 is SGHDN and CDR2 is FVKESK.